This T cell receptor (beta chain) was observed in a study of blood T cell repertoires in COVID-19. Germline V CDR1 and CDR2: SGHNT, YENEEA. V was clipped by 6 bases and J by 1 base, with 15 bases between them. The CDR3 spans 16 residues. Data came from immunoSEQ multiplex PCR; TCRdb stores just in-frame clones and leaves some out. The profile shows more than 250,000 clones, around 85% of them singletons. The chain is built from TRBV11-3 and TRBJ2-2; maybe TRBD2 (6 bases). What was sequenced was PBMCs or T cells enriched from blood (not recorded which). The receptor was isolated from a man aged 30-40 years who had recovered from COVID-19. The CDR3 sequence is CASSPLMGGNTGELFF. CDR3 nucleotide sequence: TGTGCCAGCAGTCCTTTAATGGGGGGGAACACCGGGGAGCTGTTTTTT.